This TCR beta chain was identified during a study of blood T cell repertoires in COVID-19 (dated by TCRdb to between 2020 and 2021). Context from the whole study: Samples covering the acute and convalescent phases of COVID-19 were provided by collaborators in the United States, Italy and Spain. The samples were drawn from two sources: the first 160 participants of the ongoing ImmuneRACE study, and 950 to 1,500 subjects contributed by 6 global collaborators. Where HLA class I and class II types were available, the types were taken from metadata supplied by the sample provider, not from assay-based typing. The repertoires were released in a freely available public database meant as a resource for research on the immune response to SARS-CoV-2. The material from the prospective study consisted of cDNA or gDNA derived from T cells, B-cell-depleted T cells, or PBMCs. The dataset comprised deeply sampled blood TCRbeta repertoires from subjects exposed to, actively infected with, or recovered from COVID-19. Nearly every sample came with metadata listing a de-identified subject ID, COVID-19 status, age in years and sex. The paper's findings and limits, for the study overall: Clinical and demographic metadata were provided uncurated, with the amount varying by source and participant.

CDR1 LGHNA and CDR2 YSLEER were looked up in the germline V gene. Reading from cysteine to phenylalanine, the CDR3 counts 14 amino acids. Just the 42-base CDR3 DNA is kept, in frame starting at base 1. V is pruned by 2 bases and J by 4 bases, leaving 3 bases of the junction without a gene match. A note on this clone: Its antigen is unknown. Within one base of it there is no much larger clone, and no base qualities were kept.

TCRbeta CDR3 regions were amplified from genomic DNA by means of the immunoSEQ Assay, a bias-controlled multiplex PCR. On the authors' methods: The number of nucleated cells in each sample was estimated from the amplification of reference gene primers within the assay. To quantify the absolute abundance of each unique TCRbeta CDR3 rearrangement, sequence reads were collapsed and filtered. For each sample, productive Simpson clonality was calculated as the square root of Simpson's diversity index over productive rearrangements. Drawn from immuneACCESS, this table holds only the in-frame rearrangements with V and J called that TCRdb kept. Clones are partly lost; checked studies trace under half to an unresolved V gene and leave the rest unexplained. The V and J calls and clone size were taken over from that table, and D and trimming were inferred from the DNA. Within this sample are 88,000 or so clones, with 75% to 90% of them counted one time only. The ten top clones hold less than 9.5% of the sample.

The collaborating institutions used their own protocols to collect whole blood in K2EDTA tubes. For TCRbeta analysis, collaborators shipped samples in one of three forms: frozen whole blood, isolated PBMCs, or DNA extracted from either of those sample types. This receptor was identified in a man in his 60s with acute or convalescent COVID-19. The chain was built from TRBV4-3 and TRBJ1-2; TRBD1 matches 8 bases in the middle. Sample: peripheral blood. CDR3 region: CASSQSGGGYGYTF. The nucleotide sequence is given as TGCGCCAGCAGCCAATCAGGGGGCGGCTATGGCTACACCTTC.